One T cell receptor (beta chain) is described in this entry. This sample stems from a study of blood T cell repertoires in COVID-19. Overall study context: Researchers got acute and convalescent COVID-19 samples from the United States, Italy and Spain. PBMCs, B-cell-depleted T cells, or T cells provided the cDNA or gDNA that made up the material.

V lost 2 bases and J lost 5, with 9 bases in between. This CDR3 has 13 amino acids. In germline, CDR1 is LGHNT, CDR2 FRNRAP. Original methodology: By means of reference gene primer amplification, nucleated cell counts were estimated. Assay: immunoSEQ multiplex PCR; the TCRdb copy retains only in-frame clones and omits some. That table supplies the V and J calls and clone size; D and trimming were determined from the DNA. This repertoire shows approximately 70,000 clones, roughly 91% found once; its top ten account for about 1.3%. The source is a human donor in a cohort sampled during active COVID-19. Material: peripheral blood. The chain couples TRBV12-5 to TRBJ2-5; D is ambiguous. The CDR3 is CASGLWPLETQYF. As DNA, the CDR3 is TGTGCTAGTGGTTTGTGGCCGCTGGAGACCCAGTACTTC. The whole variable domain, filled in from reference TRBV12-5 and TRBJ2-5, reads DARVTQTPRHKVTEMGQEVTMRCQPILGHNTVFWYRQTMMQGLELLAYFRNRAPLDDSGMPKDRFSAEMPDATLATLKIQPSEPRDSAVYFCASGLWPLETQYFGPGTRLLVL.